Listed below are T cell receptor beta chains from one sample, sequenced in a study of blood T cell repertoires in COVID-19. The table came from immunoSEQ multiplex PCR; TCRdb's copy has only in-frame clones and leaves some out. The table shows under 250,000 clones, with approximately 85% occurring only once. The sample comprised peripheral blood. Receptors originate from a man aged 50-59 years with COVID-19, enrolled during active disease. The CDR3 runs from the conserved cysteine through the conserved F or W. A D gene is named only where the DNA matches it firmly. Size is omitted from some rows. Given values are once, few, many or a class for expanded clones.

clone size	D gene	V gene	J gene	CDR3 protein	CDR3 DNA
once	TRBD1	TRBV12-3/TRBV12-4	TRBJ1-1	CASSKGALTEAFF	TGTGCCAGCAGCAAGGGGGCGCTCACTGAAGCTTTCTTT
-	TRBD1	TRBV28	TRBJ1-6	CASSSGGTGDSPLHF	TGTGCCAGCAGTTCAGGGGGGACAGGGGATTCACCCCTCCACTTT
-	TRBD2	TRBV29-1	TRBJ2-3	CSVGLAGATDTQYF	TGCAGCGTTGGACTAGCGGGGGCCACAGATACGCAGTATTTT
-	-	TRBV5-4	TRBJ2-2	CASSAGRRGELFF	TGTGCCAGCAGCGCTGGACGGAGGGGGGAGCTGTTTTTT
-	-	TRBV29-1	TRBJ2-3	CSVEAFGTKSTDTQYF	TGCAGCGTTGAAGCCTTTGGGACAAAGAGCACAGATACGCAGTATTTT
-	-	TRBV5-5	TRBJ1-6	CASSLEKGRTGQDSPLHF	TGTGCCAGCAGCTTGGAAAAAGGCCGTACAGGGCAGGATTCACCCCTCCACTTT
-	-	TRBV10-1	TRBJ2-5	CASSESRGSGETQYF	TGCGCCAGCAGTGAGTCCAGGGGTTCCGGGGAGACCCAGTACTTC
-	TRBD2	TRBV5-4	TRBJ2-3	CASSSLAGGRTDTQYF	TGTGCCAGCAGCTCCTTAGCGGGGGGGCGCACAGATACGCAGTATTTT
many	TRBD1	TRBV3-1/TRBV3-2	TRBJ1-1	CASSQDPTGGWNTEAFF	TGTGCCAGCAGCCAAGACCCGACAGGGGGCTGGAACACTGAAGCTTTCTTT
-	TRBD1	TRBV18	TRBJ1-1	CASSPRGQGDTEAFF	TGTGCCAGCTCACCTAGAGGACAGGGGGACACTGAAGCTTTCTTT
-	TRBD2	TRBV5-1	TRBJ2-3	CASAGLAGTKTHTDTQYF	TGCGCCAGCGCGGGACTAGCGGGAACTAAAACCCACACAGATACGCAGTATTTT
-	TRBD1	TRBV30	TRBJ1-1	CAWVKDRGLIGTEAFF	TGTGCCTGGGTAAAGGACAGGGGGCTGATCGGGACTGAAGCTTTCTTT
-	-	TRBV2	TRBJ1-6	CASSPARTYREGSYNSPLHF	TGTGCCAGCAGTCCCGCGCGAACCTACAGGGAAGGCTCCTATAATTCACCCCTCCACTTT
-	TRBD2	TRBV29-1	TRBJ2-1	CSVGGTSGAYNEQFF	TGCAGCGTTGGGGGGACTAGCGGGGCCTACAATGAGCAGTTCTTC
-	TRBD2	TRBV6-2/TRBV6-3	TRBJ2-3	CASSRRTSGELTPRTDTQYF	TGTGCCAGCAGTCGCCGGACTAGCGGGGAACTCACTCCACGCACAGATACGCAGTATTTT
-	TRBD1	TRBV6-5	TRBJ2-5	CATGDRGLEETQYF	TGTGCCACAGGGGACAGGGGGCTCGAGGAGACCCAGTACTTC
-	TRBD1	TRBV18	TRBJ2-7	CASSPPEGATAYEQYF	TGTGCCAGCTCACCTCCTGAGGGGGCTACGGCCTACGAGCAGTACTTC
-	-	TRBV12-5	TRBJ2-2	CASAHGTGELFF	TGTGCTAGTGCCCACGGCACCGGGGAGCTGTTTTTT
-	-	TRBV3-1/TRBV3-2	TRBJ1-1	CASSQDPGVWAEAFF	TGTGCCAGCAGCCAAGACCCGGGGGTATGGGCTGAAGCTTTCTTT
many	-	TRBV3-1/TRBV3-2	TRBJ1-5	CASSPSKGRGSNQPQHF	TGTGCCAGCAGCCCAAGTAAGGGGCGGGGCAGCAATCAGCCCCAGCATTTT
-	TRBD1	TRBV4-2	TRBJ2-5	CASSQGQGYLETQYF	TGTGCCAGCAGCCAAGGACAGGGGTATTTGGAGACCCAGTACTTC
-	TRBD1	TRBV2	TRBJ2-2	CASSFEGATTGELFF	TGTGCCAGCAGTTTCGAGGGGGCCACCACCGGGGAGCTGTTTTTT
-	-	TRBV29-1	TRBJ2-7	CSAQTGYEQYF	TGCAGCGCCCAAACGGGCTACGAGCAGTACTTC
-	TRBD2	TRBV25-1	TRBJ2-5	CASSGTSGETQYF	TGTGCCAGCAGTGGGACTAGCGGCGAGACCCAGTACTTC
few	TRBD2	TRBV4-2	TRBJ2-3	CASSQHGGGPASTDTQYF	TGTGCCAGCAGCCAACATGGCGGGGGGCCCGCTAGCACAGATACGCAGTATTTT
-	-	TRBV5-6	TRBJ2-7	CASSLRYRDEQYF	TGTGCCAGCAGCTTGCGATACCGGGACGAGCAGTACTTC
once	-	TRBV5-4	TRBJ1-1	CASSFPTGLKVEAFF	TGTGCCAGCAGCTTCCCTACAGGGTTGAAGGTTGAAGCTTTCTTT
-	TRBD2	TRBV11-2	TRBJ2-2	CASSSTGLAGRGELFF	TGTGCCAGCAGCTCAACCGGACTAGCGGGGCGCGGGGAGCTGTTTTTT
-	-	TRBV21-1	TRBJ1-6	CASISGGGSYNSPLHF	TGTGCCAGCATTTCAGGGGGTGGTTCCTATAATTCACCCCTCCACTTT
-	TRBD2	TRBV15	TRBJ2-1	CATSFGRLSGGPSQRNEQFF	TGTGCCACCAGCTTCGGGCGACTAAGCGGGGGACCAAGCCAGAGAAATGAGCAGTTCTTC
once	TRBD1	TRBV9	TRBJ2-7	CASSVSRTGVEPYEQYF	TGTGCCAGCAGCGTGTCACGAACAGGGGTAGAACCCTACGAGCAGTACTTC
once	TRBD1	TRBV7-8	TRBJ2-5	CASSSGQVETQYF	TGTGCCAGCAGCTCGGGACAGGTGGAGACCCAGTACTTC
-	TRBD1	TRBV6-6	TRBJ1-2	CASSPPRDRVNYGYTF	TGTGCCAGCAGCCCCCCGAGGGACAGGGTCAACTATGGCTACACCTTC
-	TRBD1	TRBV19	TRBJ2-2	CASTGTVNTGELFF	TGTGCCAGTACGGGGACAGTGAACACCGGGGAGCTGTTTTTT
once	TRBD1	TRBV5-4	TRBJ2-2	CASSLTTGGTGELFF	TGTGCCAGCAGCTTGACGACAGGGGGCACCGGGGAGCTGTTTTTT
once	-	TRBV6-5	TRBJ1-2	CASSRTENNGYTF	TGTGCCAGCAGCCGGACAGAAAATAATGGCTACACCTTC
-	-	TRBV7-9	TRBJ1-6	CASSPQDSPLHF	TGTGCCAGCAGCCCCCAGGATTCACCCCTCCACTTT
-	-	TRBV3-1/TRBV3-2	TRBJ2-5	CASSQALSARETQYF	TGTGCCAGCAGCCAAGCGCTCAGCGCTCGGGAGACCCAGTACTTC
-	-	TRBV6-6	TRBJ1-1	CASSPRASGWGVNTEAFF	TGTGCCAGCAGTCCCCGTGCTTCCGGTTGGGGGGTGAACACTGAAGCTTTCTTT
few	-	TRBV7-2	TRBJ2-5	CASSLGPHSPTQYF	TGTGCCAGCAGCTTAGGGCCGCACAGCCCAACCCAGTACTTC
-	-	TRBV7-8	TRBJ2-4	CASSPSLGDRTKNIQYF	TGTGCCAGCAGTCCCTCGTTAGGGGATAGGACAAAAAACATTCAGTACTTC
-	TRBD1	TRBV29-1	TRBJ2-7	CSVGGQGRNSYEQYF	TGCAGCGTGGGGGGACAGGGGCGCAACTCCTACGAGCAGTACTTC
-	-	TRBV2	TRBJ1-2	CASSGERGQNRFQNGYTF	TGTGCCAGCAGTGGAGAAAGAGGGCAGAATCGTTTCCAGAATGGCTACACCTTC
-	TRBD1	TRBV3-1/TRBV3-2	TRBJ2-7	CASSFAGTGSYEQYF	TGTGCCAGCAGCTTCGCCGGGACAGGGTCCTACGAGCAGTACTTC
-	TRBD1	TRBV5-1	TRBJ2-1	CASSLGTGGSLSSYNEQFF	TGCGCCAGCAGCTTGGGGACAGGGGGCTCCCTTAGCTCCTACAATGAGCAGTTCTTC
-	-	TRBV10-2	TRBJ1-6	CASSIKGDSSYNSPLHF	TGCGCCAGCAGTATAAAGGGGGATAGCTCCTATAATTCACCCCTCCACTTT
-	TRBD1	TRBV2	TRBJ1-4	CASRQGAVGEKLFF	TGTGCCAGCAGGCAGGGGGCAGTAGGAGAAAAACTGTTTTTT
-	TRBD2	TRBV6-5	TRBJ2-2	CAASFGTRGTGELFF	TGTGCCGCTTCTTTCGGGACTAGAGGCACCGGGGAGCTGTTTTTT
-	TRBD1	TRBV7-8	TRBJ1-1	CASSTRQGSEAFF	TGTGCCAGCAGCACGAGACAGGGTTCTGAAGCTTTCTTT
-	-	TRBV9	TRBJ1-2	CASSVEGFGGYTF	TGTGCCAGCAGCGTAGAGGGGTTTGGTGGCTACACCTTC
-	TRBD1	TRBV7-2	TRBJ2-1	CASSFTGGSGNEQFF	TGTGCCAGCAGCTTTACAGGGGGCTCAGGCAATGAGCAGTTCTTC
-	-	TRBV6-5	TRBJ1-2	CASSKGSNYGYTF	TGTGCCAGCTCGAAAGGGAGTAACTATGGCTACACCTTC
-	TRBD1	TRBV5-4	TRBJ1-2	CASSSAGGFNYGYTF	TGTGCCAGCAGCTCCGCAGGGGGCTTTAACTATGGCTACACCTTC
-	-	TRBV18	TRBJ1-1	CASSYPNTEAFF	TGTGCCAGCTCCTACCCGAACACTGAAGCTTTCTTT
-	-	TRBV5-1	TRBJ2-7	CASSAGGAYEQYF	TGCGCCAGCAGCGCAGGAGGAGCGTACGAGCAGTACTTC